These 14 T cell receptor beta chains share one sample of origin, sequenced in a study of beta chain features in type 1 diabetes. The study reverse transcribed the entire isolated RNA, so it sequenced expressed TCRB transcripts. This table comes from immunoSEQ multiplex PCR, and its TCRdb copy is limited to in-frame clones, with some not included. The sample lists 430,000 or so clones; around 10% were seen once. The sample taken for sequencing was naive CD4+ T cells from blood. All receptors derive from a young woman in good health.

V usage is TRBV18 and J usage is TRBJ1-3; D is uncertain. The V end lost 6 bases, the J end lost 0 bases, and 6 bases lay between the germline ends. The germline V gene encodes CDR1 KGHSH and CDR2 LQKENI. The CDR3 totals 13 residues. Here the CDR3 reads CASSAISGNTIYF. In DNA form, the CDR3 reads TGTGCCAGCTCCGCGATCTCTGGAAACACCATATATTTT.

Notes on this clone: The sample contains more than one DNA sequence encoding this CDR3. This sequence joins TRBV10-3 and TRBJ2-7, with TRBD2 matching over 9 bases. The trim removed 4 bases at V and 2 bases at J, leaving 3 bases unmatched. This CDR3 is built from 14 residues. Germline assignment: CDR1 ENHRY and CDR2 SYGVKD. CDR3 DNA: TGTGCCATCAGTGGAGCGGGAGGACCCTACGAGCAGTACTTC. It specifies CAISGAGGPYEQYF.

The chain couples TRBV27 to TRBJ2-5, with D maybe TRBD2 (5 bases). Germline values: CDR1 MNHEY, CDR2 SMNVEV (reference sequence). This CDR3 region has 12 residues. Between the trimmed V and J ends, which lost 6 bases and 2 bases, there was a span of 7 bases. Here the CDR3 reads CASRGDQETQYF. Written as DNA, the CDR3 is TGTGCCAGCAGGGGAGATCAAGAGACCCAGTACTTC.

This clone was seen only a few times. This CDR3 reads CASSNTGGRAEAFF. CDR3 in DNA: TGTGCCAGCAGTAACACAGGGGGCCGGGCTGAAGCTTTCTTT. The rearrangement uses TRBV7-9 and TRBJ1-1, with 9 bases that match TRBD1. The ends lost 6 bases at V and 6 bases at J; junction bases unmatched: 8. CDR1 SEHNR and CDR2 FQNEAQ come from the germline V gene (reference sequence). This CDR3 spans 14 amino acids.

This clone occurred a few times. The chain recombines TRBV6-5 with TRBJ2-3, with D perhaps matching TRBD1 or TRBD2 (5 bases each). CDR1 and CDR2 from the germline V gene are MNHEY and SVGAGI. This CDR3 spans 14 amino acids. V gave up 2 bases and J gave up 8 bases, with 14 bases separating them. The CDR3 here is CASSYGAEEGTQYF. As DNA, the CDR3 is TGTGCCAGCAGTTACGGGGCAGAAGAGGGTACGCAGTATTTT.

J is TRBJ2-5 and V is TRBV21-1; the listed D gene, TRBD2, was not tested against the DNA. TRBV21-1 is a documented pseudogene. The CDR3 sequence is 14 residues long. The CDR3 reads CASSKLRCQETQYF. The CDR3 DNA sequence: TGTGCCAGCAGCAAGCTGCGCTGCCAAGAGACCCAGTACTTC.

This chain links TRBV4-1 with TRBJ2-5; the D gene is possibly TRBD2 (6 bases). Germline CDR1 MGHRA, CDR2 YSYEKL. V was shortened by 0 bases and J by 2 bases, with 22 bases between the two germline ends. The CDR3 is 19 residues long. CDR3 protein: CASSQDLSGERAQQETQYF. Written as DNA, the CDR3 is TGCGCCAGCAGCCAAGATCTTAGTGGCGAGCGGGCCCAACAAGAGACCCAGTACTTC.

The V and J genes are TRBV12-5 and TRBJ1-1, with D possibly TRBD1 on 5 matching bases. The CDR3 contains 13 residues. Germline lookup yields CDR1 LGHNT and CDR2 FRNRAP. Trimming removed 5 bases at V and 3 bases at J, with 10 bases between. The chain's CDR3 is CASGPDSDTEAFF. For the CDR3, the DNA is TGTGCTAGTGGTCCAGACAGTGACACTGAAGCTTTCTTT.

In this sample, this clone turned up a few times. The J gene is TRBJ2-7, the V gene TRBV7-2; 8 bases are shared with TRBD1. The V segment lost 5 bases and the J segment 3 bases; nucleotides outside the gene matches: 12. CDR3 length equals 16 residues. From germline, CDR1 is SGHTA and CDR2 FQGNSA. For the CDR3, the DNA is TGTGCCAGCAGCCCCTCAACCGGGACAGGAAACTACGAGCAGTACTTC. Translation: CASSPSTGTGNYEQYF.

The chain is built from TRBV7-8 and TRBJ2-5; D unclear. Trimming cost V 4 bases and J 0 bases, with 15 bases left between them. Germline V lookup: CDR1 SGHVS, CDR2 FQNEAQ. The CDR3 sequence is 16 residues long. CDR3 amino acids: CASSSRWQTNQETQYF. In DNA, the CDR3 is TGTGCCAGCAGCTCCAGATGGCAGACCAACCAAGAGACCCAGTACTTC.

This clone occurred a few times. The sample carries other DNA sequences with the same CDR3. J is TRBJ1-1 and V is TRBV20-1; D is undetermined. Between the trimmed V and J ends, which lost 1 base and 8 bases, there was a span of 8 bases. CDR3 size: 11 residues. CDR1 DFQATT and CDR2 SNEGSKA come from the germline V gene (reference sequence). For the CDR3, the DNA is TGCAGTGCTAGAGGACGGACGGAAGCTTTCTTT. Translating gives CSARGRTEAFF.

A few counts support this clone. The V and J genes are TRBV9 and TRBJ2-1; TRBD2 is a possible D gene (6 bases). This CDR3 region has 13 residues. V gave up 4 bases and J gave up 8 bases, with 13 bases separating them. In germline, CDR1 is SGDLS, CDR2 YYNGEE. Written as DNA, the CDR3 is TGTGCCAGCAGCATGCAATCGGGAGATGAGCAGTTCTTC. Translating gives CASSMQSGDEQFF.

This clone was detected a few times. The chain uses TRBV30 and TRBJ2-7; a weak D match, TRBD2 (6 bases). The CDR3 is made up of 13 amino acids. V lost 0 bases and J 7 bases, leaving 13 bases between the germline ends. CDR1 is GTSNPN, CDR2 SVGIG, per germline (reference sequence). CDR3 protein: CAWSVPGAREQYF. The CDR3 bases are TGTGCCTGGAGTGTACCGGGAGCGCGAGAGCAGTACTTC.

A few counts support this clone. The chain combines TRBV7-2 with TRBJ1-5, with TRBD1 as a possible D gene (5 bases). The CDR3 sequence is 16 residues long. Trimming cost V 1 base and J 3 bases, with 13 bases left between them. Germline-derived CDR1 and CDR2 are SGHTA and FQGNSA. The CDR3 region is CASSLVASDTNQPQHF. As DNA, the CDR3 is TGTGCCAGCAGCTTAGTAGCCTCGGACACCAATCAGCCCCAGCATTTT.